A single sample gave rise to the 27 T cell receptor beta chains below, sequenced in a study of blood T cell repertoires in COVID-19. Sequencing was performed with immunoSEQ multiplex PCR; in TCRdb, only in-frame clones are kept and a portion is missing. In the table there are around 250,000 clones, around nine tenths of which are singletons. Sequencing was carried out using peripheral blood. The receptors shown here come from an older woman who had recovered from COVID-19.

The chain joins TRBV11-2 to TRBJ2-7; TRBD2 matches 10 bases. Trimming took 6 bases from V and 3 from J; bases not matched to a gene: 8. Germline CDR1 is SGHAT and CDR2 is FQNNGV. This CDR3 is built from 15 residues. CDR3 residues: CASSPPSGGHYEQYF. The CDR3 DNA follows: TGTGCCAGCAGTCCTCCTAGCGGGGGCCACTACGAGCAGTACTTC.

The CDR3 here is CASSEALRTVEAFF. The DNA for the CDR3 is TGTGCCAGCAGTGAAGCGCTTCGGACAGTAGAAGCTTTCTTT. The chain combines TRBV6-1 with TRBJ1-1; D is perhaps TRBD1 (6 bases). The germline V gene has CDR1 MNHNS and CDR2 SASEGT. Trimming took off 0 bases at V and 8 bases at J, with 13 bases between the two ends. This CDR3 is 14 amino acids long.

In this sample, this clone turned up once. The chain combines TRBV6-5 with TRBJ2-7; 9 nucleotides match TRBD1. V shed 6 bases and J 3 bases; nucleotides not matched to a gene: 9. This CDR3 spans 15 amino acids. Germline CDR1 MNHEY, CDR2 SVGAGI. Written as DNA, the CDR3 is TGTGCCAGCAGCATAACCGGGACAGGGAACTACGAGCAGTACTTC. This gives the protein CASSITGTGNYEQYF.

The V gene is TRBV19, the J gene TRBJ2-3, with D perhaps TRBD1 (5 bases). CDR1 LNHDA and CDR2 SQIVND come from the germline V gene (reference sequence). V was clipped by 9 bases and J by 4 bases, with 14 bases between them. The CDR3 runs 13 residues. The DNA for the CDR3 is TGTGCCAGCACCCTCCAGGGCGCAGATACGCAGTATTTT. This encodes CASTLQGADTQYF. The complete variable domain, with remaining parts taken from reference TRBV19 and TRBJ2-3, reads DGGITQSPKYLFRKEGQNVTLSCEQNLNHDAMYWYRQDPGQGLRLIYYSQIVNDFQKGDIAEGYSVSREKKESFPLTVTSAQKNPTAFYLCASTLQGADTQYFGPGTRLTVL.

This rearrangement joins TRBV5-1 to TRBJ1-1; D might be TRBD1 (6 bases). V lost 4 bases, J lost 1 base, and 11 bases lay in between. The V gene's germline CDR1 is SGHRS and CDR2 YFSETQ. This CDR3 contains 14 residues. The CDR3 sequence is CASSVTGQNTEAFF. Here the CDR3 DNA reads TGCGCCAGCAGCGTAACGGGACAGAACACTGAAGCTTTCTTT.

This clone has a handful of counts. The chain's CDR3 is CASSATRDYYNEQFF. The CDR3 bases are TGTGCCAGCAGCGCAACACGGGACTATTACAATGAGCAGTTCTTC. This chain uses TRBV7-8 with TRBJ2-1; 7 nucleotides align to TRBD2. This CDR3 region has 15 residues. Germline lookup yields CDR1 SGHVS and CDR2 FQNEAQ. V lost 5 bases and J lost 4; bases outside the gene matches: 8.

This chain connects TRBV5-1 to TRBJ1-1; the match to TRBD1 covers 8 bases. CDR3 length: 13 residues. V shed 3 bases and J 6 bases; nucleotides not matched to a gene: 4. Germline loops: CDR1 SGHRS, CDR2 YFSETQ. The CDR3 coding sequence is TGCGCCAGCAGCTATGGACAGGGCGCTGAAGCTTTCTTT. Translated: CASSYGQGAEAFF. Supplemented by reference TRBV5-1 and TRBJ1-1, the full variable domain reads KAGVTQTPRYLIKTRGQQVTLSCSPISGHRSVSWYQQTPGQGLQFLFEYFSETQRNKGNFPGRFSGRQFSNSRSEMNVSTLELGDSALYLCASSYGQGAEAFFGQGTRLTVV.

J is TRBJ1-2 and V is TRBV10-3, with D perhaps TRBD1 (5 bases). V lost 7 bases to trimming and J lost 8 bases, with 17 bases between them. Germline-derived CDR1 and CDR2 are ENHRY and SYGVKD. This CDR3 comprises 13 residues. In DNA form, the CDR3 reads TGTGCCATCACCCCCGCCAGGGATGACGGCTACACCTTC. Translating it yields CAITPARDDGYTF.

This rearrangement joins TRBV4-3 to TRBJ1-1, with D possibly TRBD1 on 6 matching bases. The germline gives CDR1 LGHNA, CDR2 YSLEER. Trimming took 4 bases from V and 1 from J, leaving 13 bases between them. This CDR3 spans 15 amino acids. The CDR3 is CASSPGFRGNTEAFF. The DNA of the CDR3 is TGCGCCAGCAGCCCGGGCTTCAGGGGGAACACTGAAGCTTTCTTT.

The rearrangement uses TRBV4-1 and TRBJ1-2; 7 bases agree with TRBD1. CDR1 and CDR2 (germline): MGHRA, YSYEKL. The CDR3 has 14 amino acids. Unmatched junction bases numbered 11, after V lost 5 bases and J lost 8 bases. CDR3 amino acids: CASSTRQGTNGYTF. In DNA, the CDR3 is TGCGCCAGCAGCACTCGACAGGGAACGAACGGCTACACCTTC.

As DNA, the CDR3 is TGTGCCAGCAGCCAAGCAGTAGCCAAAAACATTCAGTACTTC. Protein: CASSQAVAKNIQYF. The rearrangement links TRBV3-1 (or the pseudogene TRBV3-2) to TRBJ2-4; no reliable D call. The CDR3 spans 14 residues. Trimming pared 1 base from V and 0 bases from J, leaving 4 bases between. Germline V gives CDR1 LGHDT, CDR2 YNNKEL (reference sequence).

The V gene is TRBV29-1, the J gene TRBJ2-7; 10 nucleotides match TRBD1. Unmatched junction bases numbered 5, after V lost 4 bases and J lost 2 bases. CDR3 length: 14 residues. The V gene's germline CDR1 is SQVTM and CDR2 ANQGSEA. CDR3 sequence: CSVALDRGTYEQYF. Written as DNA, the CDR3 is TGCAGCGTTGCCCTGGACAGGGGGACCTACGAGCAGTACTTC.

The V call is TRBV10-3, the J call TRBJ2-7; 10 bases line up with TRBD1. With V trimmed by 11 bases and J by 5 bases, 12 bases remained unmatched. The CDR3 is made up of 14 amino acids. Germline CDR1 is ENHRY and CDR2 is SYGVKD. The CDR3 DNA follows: TGTGCCGTTAAGTTGGGGACAGGGGTCGACGAGCAGTACTTC. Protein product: CAVKLGTGVDEQYF.

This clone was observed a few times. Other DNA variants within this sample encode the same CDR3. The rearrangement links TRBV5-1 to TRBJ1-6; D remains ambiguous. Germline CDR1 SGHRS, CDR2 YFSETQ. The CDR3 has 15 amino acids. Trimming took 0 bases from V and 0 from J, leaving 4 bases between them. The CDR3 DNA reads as TGCGCCAGCAGCTTGGTGAGCTCCTATAATTCACCCCTCCACTTT. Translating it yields CASSLVSSYNSPLHF.

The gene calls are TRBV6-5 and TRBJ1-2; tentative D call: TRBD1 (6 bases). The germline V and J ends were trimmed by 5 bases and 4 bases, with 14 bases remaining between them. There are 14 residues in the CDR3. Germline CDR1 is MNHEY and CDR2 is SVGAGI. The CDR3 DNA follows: TGTGCCAGCAGTAGGACAGTACACCTCTATGGCTACACCTTC. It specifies CASSRTVHLYGYTF.

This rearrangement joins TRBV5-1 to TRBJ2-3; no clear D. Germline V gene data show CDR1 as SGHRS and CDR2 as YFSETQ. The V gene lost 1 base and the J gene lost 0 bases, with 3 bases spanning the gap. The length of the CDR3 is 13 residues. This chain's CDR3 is CASSLLSTDTQYF. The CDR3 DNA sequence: TGCGCCAGCAGCTTGCTTAGCACAGATACGCAGTATTTT.

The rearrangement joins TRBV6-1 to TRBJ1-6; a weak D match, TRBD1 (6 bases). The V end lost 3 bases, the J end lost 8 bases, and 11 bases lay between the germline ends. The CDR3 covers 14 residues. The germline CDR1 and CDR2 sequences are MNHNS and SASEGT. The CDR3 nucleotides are TGTGCCAGCAGTGAGCCAGGGGAGTATTCACCCCTCCACTTT. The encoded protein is CASSEPGEYSPLHF.

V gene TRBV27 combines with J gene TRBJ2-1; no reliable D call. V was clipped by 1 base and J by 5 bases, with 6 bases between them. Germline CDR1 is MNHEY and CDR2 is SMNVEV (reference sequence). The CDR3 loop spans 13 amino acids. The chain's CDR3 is CASSLWADNEQFF. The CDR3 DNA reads TGTGCCAGCAGTTTATGGGCAGACAATGAGCAGTTCTTC.

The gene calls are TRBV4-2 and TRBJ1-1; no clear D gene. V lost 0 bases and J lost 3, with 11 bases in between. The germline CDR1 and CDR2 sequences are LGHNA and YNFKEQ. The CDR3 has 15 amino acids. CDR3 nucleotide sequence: TGTGCCAGCAGCCAAGACCCGGGAAGTGACACTGAAGCTTTCTTT. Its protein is CASSQDPGSDTEAFF.

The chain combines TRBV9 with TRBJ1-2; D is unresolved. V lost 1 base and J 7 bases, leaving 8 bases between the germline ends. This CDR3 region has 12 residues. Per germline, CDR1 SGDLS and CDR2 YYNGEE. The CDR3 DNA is TGTGCCAGCAGCGTATACGGAGGTGGCTACACCTTC. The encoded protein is CASSVYGGGYTF.

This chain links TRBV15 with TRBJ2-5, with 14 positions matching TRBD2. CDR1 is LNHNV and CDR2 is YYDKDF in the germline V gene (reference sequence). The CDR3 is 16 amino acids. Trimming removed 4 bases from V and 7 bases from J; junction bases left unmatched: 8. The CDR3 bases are TGTGCCACCAGCAAGGGACTAGCGGGGGACGGGGGGACCCAGTACTTC. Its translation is CATSKGLAGDGGTQYF.

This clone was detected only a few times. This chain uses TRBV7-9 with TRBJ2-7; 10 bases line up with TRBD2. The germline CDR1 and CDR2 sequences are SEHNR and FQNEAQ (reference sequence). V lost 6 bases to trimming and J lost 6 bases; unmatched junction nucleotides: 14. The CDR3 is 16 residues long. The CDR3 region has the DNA TGTGCCAGCAGGCTAGCGGGGGCCGGAGGGGGTTCCGAGCAGTACTTC. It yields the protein CASRLAGAGGGSEQYF.

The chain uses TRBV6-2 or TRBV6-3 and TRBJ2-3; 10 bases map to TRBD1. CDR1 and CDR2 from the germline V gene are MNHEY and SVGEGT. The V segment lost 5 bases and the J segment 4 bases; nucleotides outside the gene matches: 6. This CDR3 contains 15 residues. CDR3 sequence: CASSTRDRGSDTQYF. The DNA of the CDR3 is TGTGCCAGCAGTACTCGGGACAGGGGATCAGATACGCAGTATTTT.

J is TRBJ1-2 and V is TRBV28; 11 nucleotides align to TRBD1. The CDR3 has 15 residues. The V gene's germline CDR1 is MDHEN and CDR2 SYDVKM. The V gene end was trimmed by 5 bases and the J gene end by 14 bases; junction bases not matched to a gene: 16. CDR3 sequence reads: CASSPRTGGDPLRTF. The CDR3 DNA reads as TGTGCCAGCAGTCCCCGGACAGGGGGCGATCCCCTGAGGACCTTC.

CDR3 DNA: TGTGCCAGCAGCTCTACCTACAATCAGCCCCAGCATTTT. Translated: CASSSTYNQPQHF. The chain combines TRBV7-2 with TRBJ1-5; D not resolved. V lost 4 bases, J lost 3 bases, and 7 bases lay in between. The germline gives CDR1 SGHTA, CDR2 FQGNSA. The CDR3 spans 13 residues. The whole variable domain, remainder taken from reference TRBV7-2 and TRBJ1-5, is GAGVSQSPSNKVTEKGKDVELRCDPISGHTALYWYRQSLGQGLEFLIYFQGNSAPDKSGLPSDRFSAERTGGSVSTLTIQRTQQEDSAVYLCASSSTYNQPQHFGDGTRLSIL.

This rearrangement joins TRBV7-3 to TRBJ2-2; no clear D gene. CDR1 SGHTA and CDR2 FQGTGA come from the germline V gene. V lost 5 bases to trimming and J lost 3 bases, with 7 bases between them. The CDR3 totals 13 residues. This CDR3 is CASSPTDTGELFF. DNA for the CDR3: TGTGCCAGCAGCCCAACAGACACCGGGGAGCTGTTTTTT.

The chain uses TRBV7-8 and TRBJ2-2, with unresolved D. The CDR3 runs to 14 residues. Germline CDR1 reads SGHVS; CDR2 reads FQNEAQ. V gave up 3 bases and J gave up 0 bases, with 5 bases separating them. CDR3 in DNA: TGTGCCAGCAGCTTCAACACGAACACCGGGGAGCTGTTTTTT. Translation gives CASSFNTNTGELFF.